The subject of this entry is one T cell receptor (beta chain). The target antigen is unknown. CDR1 and CDR2 from the germline V gene are SEHNR and FQNEAQ (reference sequence). J gave up 6 bases and V 0 bases, and 11 bases lay outside the gene matches. CDR3 length: 18 residues. 13 Jbeta primers and 60 Vbeta primers were used for the PCR. This table comes from immunoSEQ multiplex PCR, and its TCRdb copy is limited to in-frame clones, with some not included. The sample records approximately 150,000 clones, approximately 85% being singletons. This sample stems from a study of cytomegalovirus exposure and HLA in healthy donors. Findings and caveats of the study: Donors were assumed by presence/absence analyses to have roughly uniform sequencing depth.

Samples came from healthy bone marrow donors. The sequenced sample consisted of PBMCs. This sequence originates from a woman in her thirties or forties in good health and CMV-seronegative. V is TRBV7-9 and J is TRBJ2-2; 9 nucleotides line up with TRBD1. CDR3: CASSLAEGQGGRAGELFF. In nucleotides, the CDR3 is TGTGCCAGCAGCTTAGCGGAGGGACAGGGCGGACGGGCCGGGGAGCTGTTTTTT.